This TCR beta chain was recorded in a study of OX40 agonist ivuxolimab in advanced cancers. Study details: Patients treated during dose escalation were battling hepatocellular carcinoma, melanoma, renal cell or head and neck cancer. Study results and limitations: CD4+ and CD8+ T cells in blood underwent clonal expansion by week 6 at 0.1 to 3.0 mg/kg.

Patients with a history of autoimmune disease or on systemic immunosuppression were excluded. Repertoires were generated with immunoSEQ multiplex PCR, while TCRdb's copy carries only in-frame clones and drops some. The profile shows about 120,000 clones, 80% to 90% of them singletons. Germline-derived CDR1 and CDR2 are SGDLS and YYNGEE. With 4 bases removed from V and 2 bases from J, the gap between germline ends came to 12 bases. This CDR3 has 15 amino acids. Remarks on this clone: The antigen is unknown.

The genes are TRBV9 and TRBJ2-2; D is possibly TRBD1 (6 bases). This clonotype was obtained from an adult with an advanced solid tumor such as melanoma, head and neck, liver or kidney cancer. This sample comprised CD4+ or CD8+ T cells sorted from blood, obtained in a trial of the OX40 agonist ivuxolimab. CDR3 in amino acids: CASSTRTENTGELFF. CDR3 sequence (DNA): TGTGCCAGCAGCACACGGACAGAAAACACCGGGGAGCTGTTTTTT.